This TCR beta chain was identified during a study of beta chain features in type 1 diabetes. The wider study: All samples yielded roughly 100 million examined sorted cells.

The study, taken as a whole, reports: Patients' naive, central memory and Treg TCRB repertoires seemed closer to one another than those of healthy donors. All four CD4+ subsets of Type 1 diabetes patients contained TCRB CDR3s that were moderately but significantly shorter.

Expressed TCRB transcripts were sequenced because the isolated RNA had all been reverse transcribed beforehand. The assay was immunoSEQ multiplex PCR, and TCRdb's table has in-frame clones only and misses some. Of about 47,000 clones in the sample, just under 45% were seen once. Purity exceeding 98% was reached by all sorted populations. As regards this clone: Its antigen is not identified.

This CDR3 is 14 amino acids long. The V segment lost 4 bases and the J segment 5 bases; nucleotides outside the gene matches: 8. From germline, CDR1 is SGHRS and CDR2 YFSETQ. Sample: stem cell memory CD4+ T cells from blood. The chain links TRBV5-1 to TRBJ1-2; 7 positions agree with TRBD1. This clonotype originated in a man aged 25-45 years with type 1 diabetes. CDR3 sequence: CASSLGTVEYGYTF. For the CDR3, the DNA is TGCGCCAGCAGCCTTGGGACAGTCGAATATGGCTACACCTTC.